This T cell receptor beta chain was recorded in a study of tumor-infiltrating lymphocytes in primary liver carcinoma. On the study more broadly: Sample counts of productive TCRbeta reads spanned roughly 3.5 to 7.13 million; these counts were similar across tissue types.

From unsorted bulk tissue weighing roughly 17-31 mg, DNA and RNA were co-extracted. With respect to this clonotype: Because it lacks the conserved phenylalanine or tryptophan at the end, this CDR3 is likely a read error.

The CDR3 totals 16 residues. The V gene's germline CDR1 is DFQATT and CDR2 SNEGSKA (reference sequence). Trimming at V came to 6 bases and at J to 0 bases, leaving 11 bases not matched to a gene. cDNA specific to TCR beta was made from 450 to 500 ng of total RNA, with a constant-region primer employed for priming. Generation of the TCR beta libraries relied on three nested multiplex PCR rounds using slightly modified ARM-PCR. Forward primers for TRBV1-TRBV30 and a C-beta reverse primer served the first two PCR rounds, at 10 cycles each. TCRdb recomputed calls from the multiplex PCR reads with MiXCR, one row per CDR3 protein. The data contain about 35,000 distinct CDR3 sequences, 74% of them singletons.

The sequenced sample consisted of liver tumor tissue from sampling region 4. Subset noted: tumor region T4, right-lateral pole. The receptor comes from a man in his forties or fifties with primary liver carcinoma and hepatitis B virus infection. V usage is TRBV20-1 and J usage is TRBJ2-1, with 7 bases matching TRBD2. CDR3 residues: CSATVTSASSYNEQFL. The CDR3 DNA follows: TGCAGTGCAACAGTCACTAGCGCGAGCTCCTACAATGAGCAGTTCCTC.